This T cell receptor beta chain was sequenced in a study of CD4+ T cells in melanoma. Study-level findings and limits: CD8+ T cell, macrophage and B cell function reportedly correlated with neoantigen-specific CD4+ T cells.

Only in-frame clones appear in the TCRdb table, and some are missing; sequencing was by immunoSEQ multiplex PCR. The data hold about 50,000 clones, with 89% observed a single time. The CDR3 runs to 16 residues. CDR1 is ENHRY, CDR2 SYGVKD, per germline. V lost 6 bases to trimming and J lost 8 bases, with 22 bases between them. A remark on this clone: Its antigen is undetermined.

The chain combines TRBV10-3 with TRBJ2-2; a weak D match, TRBD1 (6 bases). Sequenced: peripheral blood. The receptor comes from a human donor with melanoma. The CDR3 region has the DNA TGTGCCATCAGCCGGGACAACCGTTTGCACCGGGGGGAGCTGTTTTTT. Translating it yields CAISRDNRLHRGELFF.